Listed below are T cell receptor beta chains from one sample, sequenced in a study of Graves' ophthalmopathy and Graves' hyperthyroidism. A single record per CDR3 protein comes from TCRdb applying MiXCR to the multiplex PCR reads. The sample lists 900,000 to 1,200,000 distinct CDR3 sequences, about 36% occurring once. Sequencing was performed on peripheral blood or thyroid tissue (not recorded which). Every receptor here comes from an adult man with Graves' hyperthyroidism. Each CDR3 is given with its conserved first and last residue. D genes are given only for firm matches. Size values are once, few and many counts, or a class for expanded clones, and some rows have none.

>TRBJ1-1|TRBV2|-|TRBD1
CASQGGLNTEAFF
TGTGCCAGTCAGGGGGGGCTGAACACTGAAGCTTTCTTT
>TRBJ2-5|TRBV5-5|-|TRBD2
CASSTVAGSKETQYF
TGTGCCAGCAGCACAGTAGCGGGAAGTAAAGAGACCCAGTACTTC
>TRBJ2-2|TRBV19|-|-
CASSRGDRNTGELFF
TGTGCCAGTAGCAGGGGGGACAGGAACACCGGGGAGCTGTTTTTT
>TRBJ1-2|TRBV9|-|TRBD1
CASSVAGTGRDGYTF
TGTGCCAGCAGCGTAGCCGGGACAGGGCGGGATGGCTACACCTTC
>TRBJ2-7|TRBV7-8|-|TRBD2
CASSSQREQAYEQYF
TGTGCCAGCAGTTCCCAGCGGGAGCAGGCCTACGAGCAGTACTTC
>TRBJ1-5|TRBV20-1|many|-
CSASGHLPNQPQHF
TGCAGTGCCTCGGGACACTTACCCAATCAGCCCCAGCATTTT
>TRBJ1-5|TRBV9|many|-
CASSSTGDSNQPQHF
TGTGCCAGCAGCTCGACGGGTGATAGCAATCAGCCCCAGCATTTT
>TRBJ2-5|TRBV20-1|-|TRBD2
CSASRGVETQYF
TGCAGTGCTAGCCGGGGGGTGGAGACCCAGTACTTC
>TRBJ2-5|TRBV27|-|-
CASRPDTQETQYF
TGTGCCAGCAGACCTGACACCCAAGAGACCCAGTACTTC
>TRBJ1-4|TRBV2|many|TRBD1
CASTETGNNEKLFF
TGTGCCAGCACCGAGACAGGGAATAATGAAAAACTGTTTTTT
>TRBJ1-6|TRBV7-8|many|-
CASTETGSSYNSPLHF
TGTGCCAGCACGGAAACGGGAAGCTCCTATAATTCACCCCTCCACTTT
>TRBJ2-2|TRBV7-9|many|-
CASRPGSPGELFF
TGTGCCAGCAGGCCGGGGTCACCGGGGGAGCTGTTTTTT
>TRBJ2-5|TRBV7-2|-|-
CASSRYSGDDGETQYF
TGTGCCAGCAGCCGATATAGCGGAGACGATGGAGAGACCCAGTACTTC
>TRBJ2-5|TRBV6-1|-|-
CASSENFQETQYF
TGTGCCAGCAGTGAAAATTTCCAAGAGACCCAGTACTTC
>TRBJ1-1|TRBV12-3/TRBV12-4|few|-
CASSLVRVPMNTEAFF
TGTGCCAGCAGTTTAGTCAGAGTGCCGATGAACACTGAAGCTTTCTTT
>TRBJ1-1|TRBV29-1|-|-
CSVPRTTEASF
TGCAGCGTTCCCCGGACCACTGAAGCTTCCTTT
>TRBJ2-7|TRBV12-3/TRBV12-4|-|-
CASSALGRFYEQYF
TGTGCCAGCAGTGCCCTCGGGCGGTTCTACGAGCAGTACTTC
>TRBJ2-7|TRBV7-2|-|-
CASSPGLGRGGNSEQYF
TGTGCCAGCAGCCCAGGGTTGGGCAGGGGCGGAAACAGCGAGCAGTACTTC
>TRBJ1-1|TRBV6-5|many|-
CASSYATEAFF
TGTGCCAGCAGTTACGCTACTGAAGCTTTCTTT
>TRBJ1-2|TRBV7-2|-|-
CASSLGPAGYGYTF
TGTGCCAGCAGCTTAGGGCCCGCCGGCTATGGCTACACCTTC
>TRBJ1-2|TRBV29-1|-|-
CSVVALDYGYTF
TGCAGCGTTGTAGCTCTGGACTATGGGTACACCTTC
>TRBJ2-7|TRBV29-1|many|-
CSVVTPEQYF
TGCAGCGTTGTGACCCCTGAGCAGTACTTC
>TRBJ2-5|TRBV4-1|many|-
CASSQFEAETQYF
TGCGCCAGCAGCCAATTCGAGGCGGAGACCCAGTACTTC
>TRBJ1-2|TRBV14|-|TRBD1
CASRTTGFRGYTF
TGTGCCAGCAGAACGACAGGGTTCCGTGGCTACACCTTC
>TRBJ1-2|TRBV2|many|-
CASSPRQKGYTF
TGTGCCAGCAGTCCCCGCCAAAAGGGCTACACCTTC
>TRBJ2-5|TRBV10-3|many|-
CAISESWATQETQYF
TGTGCCATCAGTGAGTCGTGGGCGACTCAAGAGACCCAGTACTTC
>TRBJ2-5|TRBV7-9|-|-
CASSLVTEYQETQYF
TGTGCCAGCAGCTTGGTGACGGAGTACCAAGAGACCCAGTACTTC